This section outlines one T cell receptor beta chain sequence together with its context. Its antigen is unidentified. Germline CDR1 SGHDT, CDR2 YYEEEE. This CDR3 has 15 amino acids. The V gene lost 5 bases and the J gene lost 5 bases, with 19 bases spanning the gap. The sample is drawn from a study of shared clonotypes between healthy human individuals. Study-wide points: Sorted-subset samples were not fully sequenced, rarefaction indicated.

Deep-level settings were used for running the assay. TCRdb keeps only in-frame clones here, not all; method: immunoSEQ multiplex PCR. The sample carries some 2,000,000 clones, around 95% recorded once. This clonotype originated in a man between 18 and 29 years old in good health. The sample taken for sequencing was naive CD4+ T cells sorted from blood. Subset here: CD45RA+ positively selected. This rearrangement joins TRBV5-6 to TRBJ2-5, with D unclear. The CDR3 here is CASRQAVTLRETQYF. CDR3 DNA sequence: TGTGCCAGCAGGCAAGCAGTAACACTCCGGGAGACCCAGTACTTC.